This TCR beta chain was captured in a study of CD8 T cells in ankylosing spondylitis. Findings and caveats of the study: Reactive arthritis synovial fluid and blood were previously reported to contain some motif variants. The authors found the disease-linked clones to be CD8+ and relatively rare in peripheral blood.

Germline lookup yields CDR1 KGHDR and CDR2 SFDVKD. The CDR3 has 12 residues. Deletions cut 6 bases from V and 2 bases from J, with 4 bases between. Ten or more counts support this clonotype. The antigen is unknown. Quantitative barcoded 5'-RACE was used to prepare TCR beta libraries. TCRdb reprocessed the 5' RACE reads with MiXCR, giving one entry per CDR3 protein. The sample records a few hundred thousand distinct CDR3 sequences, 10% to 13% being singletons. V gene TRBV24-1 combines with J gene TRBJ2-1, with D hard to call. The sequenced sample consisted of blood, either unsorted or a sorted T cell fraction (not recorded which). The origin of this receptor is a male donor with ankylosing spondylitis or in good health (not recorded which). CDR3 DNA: TGTGCCACCAGTTCGACCTACAATGAGCAGTTCTTC. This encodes CATSSTYNEQFF.